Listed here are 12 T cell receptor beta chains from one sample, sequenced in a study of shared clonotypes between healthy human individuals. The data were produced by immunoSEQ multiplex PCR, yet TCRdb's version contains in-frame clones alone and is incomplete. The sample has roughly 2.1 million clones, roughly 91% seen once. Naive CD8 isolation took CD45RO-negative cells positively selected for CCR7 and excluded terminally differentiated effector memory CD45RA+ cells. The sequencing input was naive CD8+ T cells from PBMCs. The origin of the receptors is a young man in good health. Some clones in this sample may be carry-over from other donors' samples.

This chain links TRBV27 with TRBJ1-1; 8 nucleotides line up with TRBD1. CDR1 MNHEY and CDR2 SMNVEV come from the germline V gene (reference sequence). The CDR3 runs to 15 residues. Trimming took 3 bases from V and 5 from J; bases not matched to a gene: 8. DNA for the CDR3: TGTGCCAGCAGTTTCTATCAGGGGGCAGCTACTGAAGCTTTCTTT. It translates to CASSFYQGAATEAFF.

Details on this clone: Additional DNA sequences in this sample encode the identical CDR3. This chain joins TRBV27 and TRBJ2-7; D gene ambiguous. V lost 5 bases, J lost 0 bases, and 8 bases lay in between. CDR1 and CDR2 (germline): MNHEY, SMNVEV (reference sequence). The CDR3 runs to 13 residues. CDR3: CASSLDSSYEQYF. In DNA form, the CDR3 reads TGTGCCAGCAGTCTAGATAGCTCCTACGAGCAGTACTTC.

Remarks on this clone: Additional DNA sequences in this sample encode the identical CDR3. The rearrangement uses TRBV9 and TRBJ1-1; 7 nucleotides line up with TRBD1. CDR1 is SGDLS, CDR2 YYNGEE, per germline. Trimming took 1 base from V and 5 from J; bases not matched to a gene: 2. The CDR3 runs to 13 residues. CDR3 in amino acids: CASSVSGGTEAFF. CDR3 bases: TGTGCCAGCAGCGTATCAGGGGGGACTGAAGCTTTCTTT.

The CDR3 loop reads CASSGQGKGNTEAFF. The DNA for the CDR3 is TGTGCCAGCAGCGGACAGGGTAAGGGGAACACTGAAGCTTTCTTT. V gene TRBV11-2 combines with J gene TRBJ1-1, with 8 nucleotides matching TRBD1. This CDR3 is built from 15 residues. V lost 5 bases to trimming and J lost 1 base; unmatched junction nucleotides: 6. From germline, CDR1 is SGHAT and CDR2 FQNNGV.

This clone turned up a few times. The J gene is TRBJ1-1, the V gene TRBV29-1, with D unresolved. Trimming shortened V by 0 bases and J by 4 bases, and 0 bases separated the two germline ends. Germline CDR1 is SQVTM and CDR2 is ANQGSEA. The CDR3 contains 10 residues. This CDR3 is CSVEDTEAFF. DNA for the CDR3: TGCAGCGTTGAAGACACTGAAGCTTTCTTT.

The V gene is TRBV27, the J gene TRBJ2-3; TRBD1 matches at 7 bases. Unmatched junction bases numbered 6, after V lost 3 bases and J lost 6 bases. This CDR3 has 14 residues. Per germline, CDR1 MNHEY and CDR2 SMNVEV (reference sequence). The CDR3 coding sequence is TGTGCCAGCAGTTTCCGGGACAGCCGGGATACGCAGTATTTT. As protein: CASSFRDSRDTQYF.

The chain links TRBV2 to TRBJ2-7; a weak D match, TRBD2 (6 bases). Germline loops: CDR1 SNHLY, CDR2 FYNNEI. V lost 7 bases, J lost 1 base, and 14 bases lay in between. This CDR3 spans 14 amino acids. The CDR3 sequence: CASTRAGRSYEQYF. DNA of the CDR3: TGTGCCAGCACGAGGGCGGGGAGGTCCTACGAGCAGTACTTC. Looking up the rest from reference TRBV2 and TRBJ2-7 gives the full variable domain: EPEVTQTPSHQVTQMGQEVILRCVPISNHLYFYWYRQILGQKVEFLVSFYNNEISEKSEIFDDQFSVERPDGSNFTLKIRSTKLEDSAMYFCASTRAGRSYEQYFGPGTRLTVT.

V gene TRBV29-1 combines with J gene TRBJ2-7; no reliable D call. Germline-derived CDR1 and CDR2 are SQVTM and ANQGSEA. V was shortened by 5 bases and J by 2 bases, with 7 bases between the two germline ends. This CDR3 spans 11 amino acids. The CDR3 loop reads CSVTTTYEQYF. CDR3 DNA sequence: TGCAGCGTTACTACCACCTACGAGCAGTACTTC.

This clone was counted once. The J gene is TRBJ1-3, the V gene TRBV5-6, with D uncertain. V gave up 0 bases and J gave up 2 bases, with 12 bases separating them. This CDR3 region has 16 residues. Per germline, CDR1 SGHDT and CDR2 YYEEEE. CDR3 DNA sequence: TGTGCCAGCAGCTTGGCCGGCCAGGTGACTGGAAACACCATATATTTT. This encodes CASSLAGQVTGNTIYF.

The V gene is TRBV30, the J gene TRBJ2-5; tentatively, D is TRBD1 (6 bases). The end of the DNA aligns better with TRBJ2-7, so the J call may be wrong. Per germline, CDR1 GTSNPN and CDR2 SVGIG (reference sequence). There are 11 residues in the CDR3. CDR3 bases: TGTGCCTGGATACAGGGCTACGAGCAGTACTTC. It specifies CAWIQGYEQYF.

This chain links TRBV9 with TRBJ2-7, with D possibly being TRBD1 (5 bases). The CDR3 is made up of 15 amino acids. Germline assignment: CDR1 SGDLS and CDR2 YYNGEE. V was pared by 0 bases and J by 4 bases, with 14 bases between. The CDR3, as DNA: TGTGCCAGCAGCGTAGCGGATGGGGCGCGGTACGAGCAGTACTTC. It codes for CASSVADGARYEQYF.

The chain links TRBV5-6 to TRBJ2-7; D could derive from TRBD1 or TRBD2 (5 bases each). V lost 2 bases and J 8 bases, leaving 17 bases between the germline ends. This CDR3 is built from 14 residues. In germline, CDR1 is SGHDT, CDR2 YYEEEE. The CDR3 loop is CASSLVGASLQQYF. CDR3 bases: TGTGCCAGCAGCTTAGTCGGGGCCTCTTTGCAGCAGTACTTC.